This is a list of T cell receptor beta chains from one sample in a study of response to subunit inactivated influenza vaccine. TCRdb used MiXCR to reprocess the RT-PCR reads, holding one entry per CDR3 protein. The sample holds about 540,000 distinct CDR3 sequences, approximately 20% seen once. These same data were also listed under a study on T cells expressing NK-cell markers.

Sample: CD4+ T cells sorted from PBMCs, taken 12 days after vaccination. The receptors here all came from a man between 50 and 59 years old who received an inactivated influenza vaccine. The conserved cysteine and the conserved F or W are not part of the CDR3 here. Fields, in order: V gene, CDR3 protein.

v_call: TRBV7-8; cdr3_aa: ASSPAQVSSYNEQF
v_call: TRBV28; cdr3_aa: ASSLVSSNQPQH
v_call: TRBV29-1; cdr3_aa: SVALAGSSTDTQY
v_call: TRBV5-4; cdr3_aa: ASSLGRLNEKLF
v_call: TRBV12-3/TRBV12-4; cdr3_aa: ASSLGTGVSGANVLT
v_call: TRBV20-1; cdr3_aa: SASSHHTDTQY
v_call: TRBV7-9; cdr3_aa: ASGGNTGELF
v_call: TRBV4-2; cdr3_aa: ASSQDAGDYTGELF
v_call: TRBV12-3/TRBV12-4; cdr3_aa: ASSKRRNSPLH
v_call: TRBV6-1; cdr3_aa: ASTRWGSNEQF
v_call: TRBV12-3/TRBV12-4; cdr3_aa: ASTGGGHEQY
v_call: TRBV6-2/TRBV6-3; cdr3_aa: ASSYSPGGYSNQPQH
v_call: TRBV12-3/TRBV12-4; cdr3_aa: ASSLTSGATDTQY
v_call: TRBV7-2; cdr3_aa: ASSVDAVGSYGYT
v_call: TRBV28; cdr3_aa: ASSLIAGVGYNEQF
v_call: TRBV29-1; cdr3_aa: SVEIQGEANYGYT
v_call: TRBV20-1; cdr3_aa: SARLTSGYNEQF
v_call: TRBV5-5; cdr3_aa: ASSGMQGIQETQY
v_call: TRBV27; cdr3_aa: ASSFWGLAASYNEQF
v_call: TRBV7-2; cdr3_aa: ASSSPDRGNYEQY
v_call: TRBV12-3/TRBV12-4; cdr3_aa: ASSPTTGQALNEQF
v_call: TRBV15; cdr3_aa: ATSRERTNTGELF
v_call: TRBV29-1; cdr3_aa: SGEALDAQEKLF
v_call: TRBV20-1; cdr3_aa: SASFLGRFEQY
v_call: TRBV6-1; cdr3_aa: ASSTAGGSYEQY
v_call: TRBV14; cdr3_aa: ASSQPWTGAYNEQF
v_call: TRBV9; cdr3_aa: ASSGGQRSYNEQF
v_call: TRBV15; cdr3_aa: ATSRDRTAGQPQH
v_call: TRBV5-5; cdr3_aa: ASSYQQGYGNTIY
v_call: TRBV6-2/TRBV6-3; cdr3_aa: ASSFSFYNEQF
v_call: TRBV4-1; cdr3_aa: ASSQDQWGAGNEQF
v_call: TRBV18; cdr3_aa: ASSNQDKGTEAF
v_call: TRBV5-5; cdr3_aa: ASSFGGTFTGELF
v_call: TRBV7-2; cdr3_aa: ASSLVPDMAGYT
v_call: TRBV29-1; cdr3_aa: SAPREDYGYT
v_call: TRBV28; cdr3_aa: ASSSNSYPSSADTQY
v_call: TRBV24-1; cdr3_aa: ATSDPGTGGFNEQF
v_call: TRBV7-6; cdr3_aa: ASSPGGGSLYEQF
v_call: TRBV18; cdr3_aa: ASSLQTSGSRRETQY
v_call: TRBV5-1; cdr3_aa: ASSTSGGAYNEQF
v_call: TRBV12-3/TRBV12-4; cdr3_aa: ASSSGTGGTYEQY
v_call: TRBV15; cdr3_aa: ATSRVTGGRYEQF
v_call: TRBV5-1; cdr3_aa: ASSLWGEVTEAF
v_call: TRBV20-1; cdr3_aa: SGKRDNEQF
v_call: TRBV24-1; cdr3_aa: ATSDGATGENIQY